This entry features one T cell receptor beta chain sequence. Sequenced by immunoSEQ multiplex PCR; TCRdb stores in-frame clones only, minus some. The profile shows 90,000 to 100,000 clones, over 80% of them singletons. CDR3 length equals 13 residues. V was clipped by 10 bases and J by 1 base; unmatched bases: 5. The germline V gene encodes CDR1 ENHRY and CDR2 SYGVKD. These data come from a study of T cell changes during pregnancy in multiple sclerosis. The rearrangement links TRBV10-3 to TRBJ1-1; 8 bases agree with TRBD1. This material consisted of peripheral blood, taken in the first trimester of pregnancy. The receptor was derived from a female donor with multiple sclerosis, enrolled in a pregnancy study. The CDR3 reads CATSTGANTEAFF. CDR3 bases: TGTGCCACTTCGACAGGGGCGAACACTGAAGCTTTCTTT.